The subject of this entry is one T cell receptor beta chain. This clone was recorded a few times. What antigen it recognizes has not been identified. Within one base of it there is no much larger clone, and no base qualities were kept. These data belong to a study of blood T cell repertoires in COVID-19 (dated by TCRdb to about 2020). Notes on the research overall: Samples from collaborators originated in the United States, Italy and Spain and spanned both the acute and convalescent phases of COVID-19. The sample metadata nearly always contained a de-identified subject ID, COVID-19 status, age in years and sex. The repertoires were released in a freely available public database intended as a resource for research on the immune response to SARS-CoV-2. The material from the prospective study consisted of cDNA or gDNA derived from T cells, B-cell-depleted T cells, or PBMCs. Deeply sampled blood TCRbeta repertoires from subjects exposed to, actively infected with, or recovered from COVID-19 were included in the dataset. Samples came from the ongoing ImmuneRACE study (first 160 participants) plus 1,254 subjects from 6 global collaborators. Where HLA class I and class II types were available, the types were taken from metadata supplied by the sample provider, not from assay-based typing.

The CDR3 sequence holds 15 residues, the cysteine and phenylalanine included. Just the 45-base CDR3 DNA is kept, in frame starting at base 1. V was cut back by 6 bases and J by 5 bases, leaving a gap of 17 bases between them. For CDR1 and CDR2, the germline V gene lists MNHEY and SVGAGI. Broader findings and caveats from the paper: The quantity of clinical and demographic metadata differed by source and by participant and was supplied without curation.

Collaborating institutions collected whole blood in K2EDTA tubes following their own protocols. For TCRbeta analysis, collaborator samples were shipped as frozen whole blood, as isolated PBMCs, or as DNA extracted from either sample type. The immunoSEQ Assay, a bias-controlled multiplex PCR, was used to amplify TCRbeta CDR3 regions from genomic DNA. Per the authors' processing: The number of nucleated cells in each sample was estimated from the amplification of reference gene primers within the assay. Sequence reads were collapsed and filtered to measure the absolute abundance of every unique TCRbeta CDR3 rearrangement. Productive Simpson clonality was computed per sample as the square root of Simpson's diversity index over productive rearrangements. The table was pulled from immuneACCESS by TCRdb, which kept in-frame rearrangements only. Such tables lose some clones; where checked, under half of the loss comes from unresolved V genes, and the rest has no known cause. V and J calls and clone size follow that table, whereas D and trimming were derived from the DNA. The sample has some 150,000 clones on record, roughly 86% of them singletons. The top ten hold roughly 3.3% of the sample.

The receptor's source is a man between 65 and 85 years old with acute or convalescent COVID-19. Recombination joined TRBV6-5 with TRBJ2-1; no D segment can be confidently identified. The sample taken for sequencing was peripheral blood. At the DNA level, the sequence is TGTGCCAGCAGACGTACAAAATACAATGACAATGAGCAGTTCTTC. Its translation reads: CASRRTKYNDNEQFF.